The 30 T cell receptor beta chains reported below all come from one sample, sequenced in a study of OX40 agonist ivuxolimab in advanced cancers. Clones were read by immunoSEQ multiplex PCR, and TCRdb kept only the in-frame ones, dropping some. The table includes 68,000 or so clones, about four fifths detected once. This specimen was CD4+ or CD8+ T cells sorted from blood, taken in a trial of the OX40 agonist ivuxolimab. The receptors shown here come from an adult with an advanced solid tumor such as melanoma, head and neck, liver or kidney cancer.

Many counts were recorded for this clone. The V call is TRBV19, the J call TRBJ2-3; D perhaps matches TRBD1 (5 bases). V dropped 4 bases and J dropped 2 bases, with 10 bases sitting between them. This CDR3 spans 14 amino acids. Germline loops: CDR1 LNHDA, CDR2 SQIVND (reference sequence). In DNA, the CDR3 is TGTGCCAGTAGTAACCGACAGAACACAGATACGCAGTATTTT. Translation: CASSNRQNTDTQYF.

The chain uses TRBV28 and TRBJ2-5, with D possibly matching TRBD1 (6 bases). The CDR3 consists of 14 residues. Trimming took 5 bases from V and 5 from J, leaving 15 bases between them. Germline V lookup: CDR1 MDHEN, CDR2 SYDVKM. The CDR3: CASSPYRVGETQYF. The CDR3 coding sequence is TGTGCCAGCAGTCCTTACAGGGTCGGGGAGACCCAGTACTTC.

This clone appeared once. The V and J genes are TRBV19 and TRBJ2-6; the D is unclear. Between the trimmed V and J ends, which lost 7 bases and 4 bases, there was a span of 8 bases. The germline V gene has CDR1 LNHDA and CDR2 SQIVND (reference sequence). The CDR3 covers 13 residues. The CDR3 protein is CASTVSGANVLTF. The CDR3, as DNA: TGTGCCAGTACCGTCTCGGGGGCCAACGTCCTGACTTTC.

The chain links TRBV5-1 to TRBJ1-1; TRBD1 agrees at 9 bases. The CDR3 is made up of 14 amino acids. The J segment lost 4 bases and the V segment lost 5 bases, leaving 6 bases of the junction unmatched. Germline V gene sequence: CDR1 SGHRS, CDR2 YFSETQ. The CDR3 spells CASSSQGAGTEAFF. The CDR3, as DNA: TGCGCCAGCAGTTCACAGGGGGCCGGCACTGAAGCTTTCTTT. Together with reference TRBV5-1 and TRBJ1-1, the CDR3 gives the full variable domain: KAGVTQTPRYLIKTRGQQVTLSCSPISGHRSVSWYQQTPGQGLQFLFEYFSETQRNKGNFPGRFSGRQFSNSRSEMNVSTLELGDSALYLCASSSQGAGTEAFFGQGTRLTVV.

The chain links TRBV5-1 to TRBJ2-6; 7 bases map to TRBD1. After removal of 4 bases from V and 2 bases from J, the junction contained 6 bases not matched to a gene. The V gene's germline CDR1 is SGHRS and CDR2 YFSETQ. This CDR3 has 16 residues. The chain's CDR3 is CASSRTGETGANVLTF. CDR3 sequence (DNA): TGCGCCAGCAGCCGGACAGGAGAGACTGGGGCCAACGTCCTGACTTTC.

The CDR3 DNA reads TGTGCCAGCAGCTTAGATTTGAGGGGTTTGGATGGCTACACCTTC. Translated: CASSLDLRGLDGYTF. The chain recombines TRBV7-8 with TRBJ1-2, with D possibly being TRBD1 (5 bases). The length of the CDR3 is 15 residues. Germline lookup yields CDR1 SGHVS and CDR2 FQNEAQ. The V end lost 1 base, the J end lost 6 bases, and 15 bases lay between the germline ends.

The rearrangement links TRBV29-1 to TRBJ2-2; tentative D call: TRBD1 (6 bases). The germline CDR1 and CDR2 sequences are SQVTM and ANQGSEA. V was cut by 7 bases and J by 0 bases, with 12 bases left in between. The CDR3 loop spans 14 amino acids. CDR3 in amino acids: CSAKQGSNTGELFF. The DNA for the CDR3 is TGCAGCGCAAAACAGGGTTCGAACACCGGGGAGCTGTTTTTT.

V is TRBV28 and J is TRBJ1-4, with TRBD1 identical over 7 bases. Germline loops: CDR1 MDHEN, CDR2 SYDVKM. The J segment lost 5 bases and the V segment lost 5 bases, leaving 8 bases of the junction unmatched. The CDR3 is made up of 15 amino acids. DNA for the CDR3: TGTGCCAGCAGTCCGTCAGGGGGGCTAAATGAAAAACTGTTTTTT. Translated, it gives CASSPSGGLNEKLFF.

In its sample, this clone was seen a few times. The V and J genes are TRBV4-2 and TRBJ1-5, with D possibly TRBD1 on 5 matching bases. The V end was cut by 0 bases, the J end by 3 bases, with 12 bases between. Germline V gene sequence: CDR1 LGHNA, CDR2 YNFKEQ. The CDR3 sequence is 16 residues long. CDR3 DNA: TGTGCCAGCAGCCAAGACTGGCAGGGTATCAATCAGCCCCAGCATTTT. Its protein product is CASSQDWQGINQPQHF.

This chain joins TRBV7-6 and TRBJ2-1; no reliable D call. With 2 bases removed from V and 4 bases from J, the gap between germline ends came to 12 bases. CDR1 is SGHVS and CDR2 is FNYEAQ in the germline V gene. CDR3 length: 15 amino acids. The CDR3 region has the DNA TGTGCCAGCAGCTTAATTGCACAGACATACAATGAGCAGTTCTTC. Protein sequence: CASSLIAQTYNEQFF.

The genes are TRBV4-3 and TRBJ1-4; D is unclear. Germline loops: CDR1 LGHNA, CDR2 YSLEER. This CDR3 has 16 amino acids. V was cut by 2 bases and J by 4 bases, with 14 bases left in between. In nucleotides, the CDR3 is TGCGCCAGCAGCCAATCTTCACAGAGACTTAATGAAAAACTGTTTTTT. This encodes CASSQSSQRLNEKLFF.

The chain has TRBV7-2 and TRBJ2-6; no clear D gene. This CDR3 comprises 14 residues. V was pared by 6 bases and J by 0 bases, with 6 bases between. Germline values: CDR1 SGHTA, CDR2 FQGNSA. The CDR3 is CASSERSGANVLTF. CDR3 coding DNA: TGTGCCAGCAGTGAGCGCTCTGGGGCCAACGTCCTGACTTTC. The full variable domain, in which reference TRBV7-2 and TRBJ2-6 provide the parts outside the CDR3, is GAGVSQSPSNKVTEKGKDVELRCDPISGHTALYWYRQSLGQGLEFLIYFQGNSAPDKSGLPSDRFSAERTGGSVSTLTIQRTQQEDSAVYLCASSERSGANVLTFGAGSRLTVL.

V is TRBV2 and J is TRBJ2-2; no reliable D call. The germline V gene encodes CDR1 SNHLY and CDR2 FYNNEI. Between the trimmed V and J ends, which lost 4 bases and 6 bases, there was a span of 15 bases. The CDR3 has 15 amino acids. The CDR3 sequence is CASSVWTPRSGELFF. In DNA form, the CDR3 reads TGTGCCAGCAGTGTTTGGACCCCCCGGTCCGGGGAGCTGTTTTTT.

This chain connects TRBV30 to TRBJ2-2, with a possible D match to TRBD1 (5 bases). Per the germline V gene, CDR1 is GTSNPN and CDR2 is SVGIG (reference sequence). V was shortened by 3 bases and J by 1 base, with 6 bases between the two germline ends. The CDR3 has 13 amino acids. For the CDR3, the DNA is TGTGCCTGGAGGACAGTGAACACCGGGGAGCTGTTTTTT. Protein sequence: CAWRTVNTGELFF.

This chain links TRBV30 with TRBJ1-2; D remains unclear. Germline values: CDR1 GTSNPN, CDR2 SVGIG (reference sequence). This CDR3 has 13 amino acids. Trimming took 0 bases from V and 7 from J, leaving 12 bases between them. Here the CDR3 reads CAWSVRPQTGYTF. The CDR3 DNA reads as TGTGCCTGGAGTGTACGGCCTCAGACTGGCTACACCTTC.

The chain carries TRBV29-1 and TRBJ2-5; 7 bases align to TRBD1. V shed 8 bases, J shed 5 bases, and the junction held 8 bases outside the gene matches. CDR3 length equals 12 residues. Germline V gene data show CDR1 as SQVTM and CDR2 as ANQGSEA. This CDR3 is CSTRQGSETQYF. In DNA, the CDR3 is TGCAGCACACGACAGGGCAGCGAGACCCAGTACTTC.

The rearrangement links TRBV11-2 to TRBJ2-7; a possible D gene is TRBD2 (6 bases). V lost 6 bases and J 1 base, leaving 16 bases between the germline ends. Germline V gene lookup returns CDR1 SGHAT and CDR2 FQNNGV. The CDR3 totals 15 residues. The CDR3 reads CASSWDSQSSYEQYF. The DNA of the CDR3 is TGTGCCAGCAGTTGGGACTCCCAGTCGTCCTACGAGCAGTACTTC.

The chain links TRBV4-2 to TRBJ1-1; tentative D call: TRBD1 (5 bases). The germline CDR1 and CDR2 sequences are LGHNA and YNFKEQ. The CDR3 sequence is 16 residues long. Trimming pared 4 bases from V and 1 base from J, leaving 16 bases between. Written as DNA, the CDR3 is TGTGCCAGCAGCCGAGACCGAAACGACAGGAACACTGAAGCTTTCTTT. Protein product: CASSRDRNDRNTEAFF.

This clone occurred a few times. The chain has TRBV28 and TRBJ1-5; tentatively, D is TRBD1 (5 bases). The germline gives CDR1 MDHEN, CDR2 SYDVKM. The CDR3 totals 12 residues. V lost 6 bases to trimming and J lost 6 bases, with 9 bases between them. The CDR3 loop is CASRGQGQPQHF. CDR3 bases: TGTGCCAGCAGGGGGCAGGGTCAGCCCCAGCATTTT.

This chain joins TRBV11-2 and TRBJ2-5; TRBD1 or TRBD2 may be the D gene (6 bases each). Trimming cost V 5 bases and J 1 base, with 23 bases left between them. Germline CDR1 is SGHAT and CDR2 is FQNNGV. The CDR3 is made up of 18 amino acids. The CDR3 DNA reads as TGTGCCAGCAGCCCTCGGATCGGGGGCACTAGCTTCCAAGAGACCCAGTACTTC. Translated: CASSPRIGGTSFQETQYF.

CDR3 protein: CATSRHLLAEAFF. CDR3 DNA: TGTGCCACCAGCAGACACCTACTTGCTGAAGCTTTCTTT. This chain connects TRBV15 to TRBJ1-1; no clear D gene. The CDR3 contains 13 residues. V lost 2 bases and J lost 6, with 10 bases in between. CDR1 is LNHNV and CDR2 is YYDKDF in the germline V gene (reference sequence).

The V gene is TRBV5-1, the J gene TRBJ2-5, with D possibly being TRBD2 (6 bases). There are 16 residues in the CDR3. CDR1 SGHRS and CDR2 YFSETQ come from the germline V gene. The ends were cut back, 7 bases at V and 0 bases at J, with 19 bases in the middle. CDR3 amino acids: CASSDGGWGHQETQYF. CDR3 nucleotides: TGCGCCAGCTCCGACGGAGGGTGGGGACACCAAGAGACCCAGTACTTC. Looking up the rest from reference TRBV5-1 and TRBJ2-5 gives the full variable domain: KAGVTQTPRYLIKTRGQQVTLSCSPISGHRSVSWYQQTPGQGLQFLFEYFSETQRNKGNFPGRFSGRQFSNSRSEMNVSTLELGDSALYLCASSDGGWGHQETQYFGPGTRLLVL.

The sample holds one count of this clone. This chain links TRBV28 with TRBJ1-4; D unclear. V lost 10 bases and J lost 4, with 16 bases in between. This CDR3 contains 14 residues. From germline, CDR1 is MDHEN and CDR2 SYDVKM. CDR3 amino acids: CATHVGGSNEKLFF. DNA for the CDR3: TGTGCCACCCATGTTGGAGGGAGTAATGAAAAACTGTTTTTT.

The chain links TRBV30 to TRBJ2-5; possibly TRBD1 or TRBD2 for D (5 bases each). V lost 5 bases to trimming and J lost 1 base, with 17 bases between them. Germline values: CDR1 GTSNPN, CDR2 SVGIG (reference sequence). This CDR3 is 15 amino acids long. CDR3 bases: TGTGCCTGGGTGGGCTTGAGGGGAGCCCAAGAGACCCAGTACTTC. The encoded protein is CAWVGLRGAQETQYF. Full variable domain (missing parts from reference TRBV30 and TRBJ2-5): SQTIHQWPATLVQPVGSPLSLECTVEGTSNPNLYWYRQAAGRGLQLLFYSVGIGQISSEVPQNLSASRPQDRQFILSSKKLLLSDSGFYLCAWVGLRGAQETQYFGPGTRLLVL.

This chain connects TRBV4-2 to TRBJ2-7, with 12 positions matching TRBD2. Germline values: CDR1 LGHNA, CDR2 YNFKEQ. CDR3 size: 16 residues. V was pared by 0 bases and J by 5 bases, with 5 bases of the junction left unmatched. This chain's CDR3 is CASSQETRTSGNEQYF. As DNA, the CDR3 is TGTGCCAGCAGCCAAGAAACCCGGACTAGCGGGAACGAGCAGTACTTC.

This clone has a single count. This sequence joins TRBV7-3 and TRBJ1-2; D may be TRBD1 (5 bases). Trimming stripped 3 bases from V and 2 bases from J, with 7 bases between. The germline gives CDR1 SGHTA, CDR2 FQGTGA. The CDR3 totals 13 residues. The CDR3, as DNA: TGTGCCAGCAGCTTGGACAAAAACTATGGCTACACCTTC. This translates into CASSLDKNYGYTF.

The chain uses TRBV5-6 and TRBJ2-2; 10 nucleotides align to TRBD2. This CDR3 contains 17 residues. CDR1 is SGHDT, CDR2 YYEEEE, per germline. Losses at the gene ends were 0 bases for V and 5 bases for J; bases not matched to a gene: 7. The DNA for the CDR3 is TGTGCCAGCAGCTTGGCCAGACTAGCGGGCCGAACCGGGGAGCTGTTTTTT. This sequence encodes CASSLARLAGRTGELFF.

This clone has a single count. The chain has TRBV6-6 and TRBJ1-4; D unresolved. V was pared by 2 bases and J by 0 bases, with 7 bases between. Germline V gives CDR1 MNHNY, CDR2 SVGAGI (reference sequence). CDR3 size: 15 residues. CDR3 nucleotides: TGTGCCAGCAGTTACGACGGGGCAACTAATGAAAAACTGTTTTTT. Translating it yields CASSYDGATNEKLFF.

The chain has TRBV7-9 and TRBJ2-7; D call uncertain. Germline V lookup: CDR1 SEHNR, CDR2 FQNEAQ (reference sequence). Deletions cut 2 bases from V and 3 bases from J, with 5 bases between. The CDR3 is 12 amino acids. In nucleotides, the CDR3 is TGTGCCAGCAGCTTAAGACGCTACGAGCAGTACTTC. It yields the protein CASSLRRYEQYF.

The rearrangement uses TRBV5-4 and TRBJ2-5; 10 bases align to TRBD1. Trimming at V came to 5 bases and at J to 8 bases, leaving 3 bases not matched to a gene. The CDR3 is made up of 12 amino acids. Germline CDR1 and CDR2: SGHNT and YYREEE (reference sequence). In DNA, the CDR3 is TGTGCCAGCAGGCCGACAGGGGGCACCCAGTACTTC. Translated, it gives CASRPTGGTQYF.